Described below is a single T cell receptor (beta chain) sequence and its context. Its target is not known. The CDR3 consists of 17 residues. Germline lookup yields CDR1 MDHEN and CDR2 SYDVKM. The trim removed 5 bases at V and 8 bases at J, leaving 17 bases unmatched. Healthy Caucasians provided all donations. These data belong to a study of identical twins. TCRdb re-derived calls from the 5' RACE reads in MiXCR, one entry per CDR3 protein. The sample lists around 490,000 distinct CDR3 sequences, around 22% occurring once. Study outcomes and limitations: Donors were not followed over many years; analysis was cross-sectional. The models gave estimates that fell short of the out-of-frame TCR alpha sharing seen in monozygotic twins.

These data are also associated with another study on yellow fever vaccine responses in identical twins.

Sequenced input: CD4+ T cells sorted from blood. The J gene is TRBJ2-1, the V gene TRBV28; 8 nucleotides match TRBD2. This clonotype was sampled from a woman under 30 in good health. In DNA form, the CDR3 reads TGTGCCAGCAGTCAGCCGTCCAGCGGGAGATGGTTGTATGAGCAGTTCTTC. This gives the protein CASSQPSSGRWLYEQFF.